This T cell receptor beta chain was identified in a study of blood T cells in healthy people across ages. Overall study: Template switching picked up about one barcoded beta molecule for each two T cells.

The CDR3 loop spans 16 amino acids. Unmatched junction bases numbered 11, after V lost 6 bases and J lost 6 bases. CDR1 is SGHKS, CDR2 YYEKEE, per germline (reference sequence). This clonotype was observed a handful of times. Alongside a J-beta primer mix, a sample-barcoded 5' primer served in a second PCR lasting about 6 to 11 cycles. Each TCR beta cDNA got a 12-nucleotide random molecular identifier. Every sample gave at least 2.5 million paired-end reads containing CDR3. Using its own MiXCR run on the 5' RACE reads, TCRdb lists one record per CDR3 protein. The sample lists over 600,000 distinct CDR3 sequences, about 46% occurring once. Healthy Caucasians from Russia aged about 6 to 90 served as donors.

J is TRBJ2-2 and V is TRBV5-5; TRBD2 matches 10 bases. The source of this sequence is an older man in good health. The sequenced sample was blood. The CDR3 loop reads CASTLLAGESPGELFF. The CDR3 coding sequence is TGTGCCAGCACGCTCCTAGCGGGAGAATCCCCCGGGGAGCTGTTTTTT.